This TCR beta chain was found in a study of OX40 agonist ivuxolimab in advanced cancers. On the study more broadly: Three patients, one with hepatocellular carcinoma and two with cutaneous melanoma, achieved partial responses.

Produced via immunoSEQ multiplex PCR; TCRdb's table is partial and in-frame only. Of 90,000 to 100,000 clones in the sample, about 85% were seen once. The CDR3 covers 13 residues. V was trimmed by 5 bases and J by 5 bases, leaving 11 bases between them. Germline V gene lookup returns CDR1 SNHLY and CDR2 FYNNEI. This sequence originates from an adult with an advanced solid tumor such as melanoma, head and neck, liver or kidney cancer. V is TRBV2 and J is TRBJ2-3, with D unresolved. Material: CD4+ or CD8+ T cells sorted from blood, obtained in a trial of the OX40 agonist ivuxolimab. The CDR3 coding sequence is TGTGCCAGCAGTTCCCTCTATGGAGATACGCAGTATTTT. Its protein product is CASSSLYGDTQYF.